Included here is one TCR beta chain sequence, with context. This record comes from a study of regulatory T cells in long-lasting Graves disease. Time point reported: newly diagnosed GD, antithyroid drugs for less than 3 months. PBMC-extracted RNA yielded the TCR library. Combining iRepertoire HTBI primers with Arm-PCR of CDR3 regions, the authors built TCR beta libraries. TCRdb re-called the multiplex PCR reads with MiXCR, one entry per CDR3 protein. The sample has roughly 610,000 distinct CDR3 sequences, about 16% seen once. Deletions cut 1 base from V and 4 bases from J, with 11 bases between. The CDR3 extends over 15 amino acids. Germline V CDR1 and CDR2: SEHNR, FQNEAQ (reference sequence). The same sample was also studied in work on T cells in Graves' hyperthyroidism and ophthalmopathy. That investigation notes: Stable disease denoted Graves' hyperthyroidism without ophthalmopathy progression within 18 months. TCR CDR3 underwent first-round RT-PCR with the HTBI primer set.

This sequence was found in a man aged 18 to 29 with Graves disease. The sequencing used peripheral blood mononuclear cells (PBMCs), collected at new diagnosis, from a patient treated with antithyroid drugs. The V and J genes are TRBV7-9 and TRBJ1-3; no clear D. CDR3 amino acids: CASSLVTKPGNTIYF. CDR3 in DNA: TGTGCCAGCAGCTTAGTGACCAAGCCCGGAAACACCATATATTTT.